The source of this TCR beta chain is a study of technical replicates of blood from a few donors. Assay used: immunoSEQ multiplex PCR; TCRdb lists only in-frame clones, some missing. The sample carries approximately 76,000 clones, 80% to 90% recorded once. Per germline, CDR1 LGHNA and CDR2 YNFKEQ. This CDR3 is 12 amino acids long. With 8 bases removed from V and 1 base from J, the gap between germline ends came to 7 bases. J is TRBJ2-3 and V is TRBV4-2, with D unresolved. This clonotype originated in a human donor in good health. Some clones in this sample may be carry-over from other donors' samples. The material sequenced was PBMCs. In nucleotides, the CDR3 is TGTGCCAGCTCCGCGGGCACAGATACGCAGTATTTT. This translates into CASSAGTDTQYF.